A single sample is the source of the 2 T cell receptor beta chains below, sequenced in a study of response to subunit inactivated influenza vaccine. TCRdb called the RT-PCR reads again in MiXCR, with one record for every CDR3 protein. Of hundreds of thousands of distinct CDR3 sequences listed, about 7.6% are singletons. The sequenced sample was PBMCs from blood, obtained approximately 25 months after vaccination. These receptors were collected from a man aged 50 to 69 who received an inactivated influenza vaccine.

This clonotype was observed a handful of times. The rearrangement joins TRBV15 to TRBJ2-1; possibly TRBD1 for D (6 bases). CDR3 length: 17 amino acids. Germline V gene lookup returns CDR1 LNHNV and CDR2 YYDKDF (reference sequence). V was trimmed by 2 bases and J by 6 bases, leaving 20 bases between them. CDR3: CATSRRARTGIANEQFF. For the CDR3, the DNA is TGTGCCACCAGCAGACGGGCGCGTACAGGGATCGCCAATGAGCAGTTCTTC.

Only a few counts were recorded for this clonotype. The rearrangement joins TRBV18 to TRBJ2-7; the match to TRBD1 covers 9 bases. Germline CDR1 is KGHSH and CDR2 is LQKENI. The CDR3 loop spans 15 amino acids. Trimming cost V 0 bases and J 5 bases; bases outside gene matches: 5. The DNA of the CDR3 is TGTGCCAGCTCACCACCTATGGGACAGGGAGACGAGCAGTACTTC. As protein: CASSPPMGQGDEQYF.